These 3 T cell receptor beta chains share one sample of origin, sequenced in a study of T-cell reconstitution after alpha-beta-depleted transplantation in children. It was with unique molecular identifiers that the TCRbeta library was prepared. TCRdb independently ran MiXCR on the PCR reads; one entry per CDR3 protein. The table lists 190,000 or so distinct CDR3 sequences, 6.3% of them singletons. Source: PBMCs, taken before TCRalphabeta/CD19-depleted stem cell transplant. The receptors come from a girl in the first two years of life with combined immunodeficiency, due to receive a stem cell transplant.

This clonotype was seen many times. V is TRBV4-1 and J is TRBJ2-5; 7 bases are shared with TRBD2. Germline CDR1 is MGHRA and CDR2 is YSYEKL. This CDR3 region has 13 residues. Trimming removed 4 bases from V and 5 bases from J; junction bases left unmatched: 4. In DNA form, the CDR3 reads TGCGCCAGCAGCCTACTAGCGAAGGAGACCCAGTACTTC. Protein sequence: CASSLLAKETQYF.

This clonotype appeared many times. The chain employs TRBV20-1 and TRBJ2-5, with D unclear. The CDR3 has 13 residues. V was pared by 0 bases and J by 5 bases, with 10 bases between. CDR1 is DFQATT and CDR2 is SNEGSKA in the germline V gene (reference sequence). DNA of the CDR3: TGCAGTGCTAGAGATGCTAACCGGGAGACCCAGTACTTC. It yields the protein CSARDANRETQYF.

V is TRBV5-1 and J is TRBJ1-2; TRBD1 agrees at 7 bases. The germline V gene has CDR1 SGHRS and CDR2 YFSETQ. V dropped 2 bases and J dropped 4; count of bases not matched to a gene: 2. The CDR3 is 13 amino acids. CDR3 bases: TGCGCCAGCAGCTTCGACAGGGCCTATGGCTACACCTTC. This codes for CASSFDRAYGYTF. Based on the CDR3 plus reference TRBV5-1 and TRBJ1-2, the full variable domain is KAGVTQTPRYLIKTRGQQVTLSCSPISGHRSVSWYQQTPGQGLQFLFEYFSETQRNKGNFPGRFSGRQFSNSRSEMNVSTLELGDSALYLCASSFDRAYGYTFGSGTRLTVV.